A single sample is the source of the 26 T cell receptor beta chains below, sequenced in a study of blood T cells in healthy people across ages (dated by TCRdb to about 2015). The library relied on 5' RACE. These reads were obtained on an Illumina HiSeq 2500. The second PCR ran for about 7 to 11 cycles and used a J-beta primer mix along with a sample-barcoded 5' primer. The public reads were run again by TCRdb, first through fastp at Q25 and then through MiXCR, and only productive beta chains were kept. Rows matching on CDR3 protein sequence are summarized as one entry with the most common DNA and genes. This sample has more than 800,000 distinct CDR3 sequences in its table, and less than 35% of those were observed once. The ten largest clones capture 17% of the sample. The source material was blood. The receptors shown here come from a woman of 80 years or more in good health.

V and J are TRBV30 and TRBJ2-1; 9 bases are a match to TRBD1. V was clipped by 8 bases and J by 10 bases; unmatched bases: 15. This CDR3 is built from 14 residues. Germline CDR1 GTSNPN, CDR2 SVGIG (reference sequence). The CDR3 region has the DNA TGTGCCGTGCCTAAACAGGGGGCAACCAACGAGCAGTTCTTC. Translating it yields CAVPKQGATNEQFF. Drawing the rest from reference TRBV30 and TRBJ2-1, the complete variable domain is SQTIHQWPATLVQPVGSPLSLECTVEGTSNPNLYWYRQAAGRGLQLLFYSVGIGQISSEVPQNLSASRPQDRQFILSSKKLLLSDSGFYLCAVPKQGATNEQFFGPGTRLTVL.

This clonotype showed up just a few times. This clone may be a read error of a much larger clone one base away. CDR3 sequence: CASSSTAGPSVSNVRTF. DNA for the CDR3: TGTGCCAGCAGTTCCACGGCCGGGCCTTCGGTGTCCAACGTCCGGACTTTC. The rearrangement joins TRBV28 to TRBJ2-6, with unresolved D. CDR1 is MDHEN and CDR2 is SYDVKM in the germline V gene. The length of the CDR3 is 17 residues. The variable domain in full, with the rest retrieved from reference TRBV28 and TRBJ2-6, is DVKVTQSSRYLVKRTGEKVFLECVQDMDHENMFWYRQDPGLGLRLIYFSYDVKMKEKGDIPEGYSVSREKKERFSLILESASTNQTSMYLCASSSTAGPSVSNVRTFGAGSRLTVL.

Details on this clonotype: A much larger clone differs from this one at a single base, so this may be a read error. The V and J genes are TRBV20-1 and TRBJ2-5; D might be TRBD1 (6 bases). The length of the CDR3 is 13 residues. Per the germline V gene, CDR1 is DFQATT and CDR2 is SNEGSKA (reference sequence). V gave up 6 bases and J gave up 11 bases, with 22 bases separating them. CDR3 residues: CSAEPDSYNEQYF. The CDR3 nucleotides are TGCAGTGCCGAACCGGACAGCTACAATGAGCAGTACTTC.

This clonotype was seen a few times. This chain links TRBV2 with TRBJ2-2, with unresolved D. This CDR3 contains 14 residues. Trimming took 2 bases from V and 6 from J, leaving 10 bases between them. CDR1 and CDR2 from the germline V gene are SNHLY and FYNNEI. CDR3 in DNA: TGTGCCAGCAGTGAAAGGGAAGGTCCCGGGGAGCTGTTTTTT. This sequence encodes CASSEREGPGELFF.

This clonotype was seen a handful of times. The chain couples TRBV20-1 to TRBJ2-5; D is unresolved. TRBJ2-7 matches the DNA end more closely, so the J call is doubtful. CDR1 is DFQATT, CDR2 SNEGSKA, per germline (reference sequence). This CDR3 region has 14 residues. The CDR3 here is CSARELAGVGEQYF. The CDR3 nucleotides are TGCAGTGCTAGGGAATTAGCCGGAGTTGGCGAGCAGTACTTC.

Ten or more counts support this clonotype. This chain joins TRBV12-3 or TRBV12-4 and TRBJ2-1; 11 positions agree with TRBD2. V was clipped by 3 bases and J by 8 bases; unmatched bases: 3. The CDR3 spans 14 residues. CDR3 amino acids: CASSFSGGGDEQFF. DNA of the CDR3: TGTGCCAGCAGTTTTAGCGGGGGGGGGGATGAGCAGTTCTTC.

This clonotype was recorded at least ten times. In DNA form, the CDR3 reads TGTGCCAGCAGCTCACAGGGAGCCAAAAACATTCAGTACTTC. Its protein is CASSSQGAKNIQYF. The chain uses TRBV7-9 and TRBJ2-4; D is perhaps TRBD1 (6 bases). The CDR3 is 14 residues long. In germline, CDR1 is SEHNR, CDR2 FQNEAQ (reference sequence). V lost 4 bases, J lost 0 bases, and 7 bases lay in between. Looking up the rest from reference TRBV7-9 and TRBJ2-4 gives the full variable domain: DTGVSQNPRHKITKRGQNVTFRCDPISEHNRLYWYRQTLGQGPEFLTYFQNEAQLEKSRLLSDRFSAERPKGSFSTLEIQRTEQGDSAMYLCASSSQGAKNIQYFGAGTRLSVL.

The V and J genes are TRBV6-2 or TRBV6-3 and TRBJ1-5, with a possible D match to TRBD1 (5 bases). V was shortened by 6 bases and J by 0 bases, with 12 bases between the two germline ends. This CDR3 region has 15 residues. Germline V gene lookup returns CDR1 MNHEY and CDR2 SVGEGT. The CDR3 sequence is CASRSNRYSNQPQHF. CDR3 in DNA: TGTGCCAGCAGATCGAACAGGTATAGCAATCAGCCCCAGCATTTT.

This rearrangement joins TRBV19 to TRBJ1-1, with D maybe TRBD1 (5 bases). This CDR3 has 15 residues. Germline assignment: CDR1 LNHDA and CDR2 SQIVND (reference sequence). Trimming cost V 7 bases and J 7 bases, with 22 bases left between them. CDR3 protein: CASKMMGVRANEAFF. For the CDR3, the DNA is TGTGCCAGTAAAATGATGGGGGTAAGGGCTAATGAAGCTTTCTTT.

The sample holds many counts of this clonotype. One junction end disagrees with the germline gene, perhaps due to a read error. The V call is TRBV5-1, the J call TRBJ2-5; D not resolved. The CDR3 sequence is 13 residues long. Looked up from germline, CDR1 is SGHRS and CDR2 is YFSETQ. CDR3 nucleotide sequence: TGTGCCAGCAGTTTAGGTCCTGGAGAGACCCAGTACTTC. Its translation: CASSLGPGETQYF.

Worth noting for this clonotype: A much more abundant neighbour one base away suggests this may be a read error. The chain recombines TRBV12-3 or TRBV12-4 with TRBJ2-3; D gene uncertain. V was pared by 10 bases and J by 2 bases, with 10 bases between. This CDR3 comprises 12 residues. CDR3 residues: CANGRNTDTQYF. The CDR3 DNA is TGTGCCAACGGACGGAACACAGATACGCAGTATTTT.

This clonotype was seen many times. The chain joins TRBV12-3 or TRBV12-4 to TRBJ2-3; 15 positions agree with TRBD2. The junction had 9 bases not matched to a gene; V was cut back by 6 bases and J by 2 bases. This CDR3 has 18 residues. This CDR3 reads CASSLIGTSGGSTDTQYF. The CDR3 DNA reads TGTGCCAGCAGCCTAATCGGGACTAGCGGGGGGTCCACAGATACGCAGTATTTT.

This clonotype appeared a single time. The chain couples TRBV4-2 to TRBJ2-3; a weak D match, TRBD2 (5 bases). The CDR3 totals 16 residues. CDR1 is LGHNA, CDR2 YNFKEQ, per germline. V lost 5 bases, J lost 3 bases, and 18 bases lay in between. The CDR3 reads CASSAEGPPRTDTQYF. The DNA for the CDR3 is TGTGCCAGCAGCGCAGAGGGTCCTCCGAGAACAGATACGCAGTATTTT.

This clonotype was recorded at least ten times. The chain has TRBV7-2 and TRBJ2-5, with a possible D match to TRBD2 (7 bases). The CDR3 runs 15 residues. Between the trimmed V and J ends, which lost 3 bases and 5 bases, there was a span of 16 bases. Germline-derived CDR1 and CDR2 are SGHTA and FQGNSA. CDR3 in amino acids: CASSLGGPSRETQYF. In DNA, the CDR3 is TGTGCCAGCAGCTTGGGGGGGCCGTCCCGTGAGACCCAGTACTTC.

This clonotype was counted at least ten times. The chain employs TRBV5-1 and TRBJ2-3, with 9 bases fitting TRBD1. There are 15 residues in the CDR3. CDR1 and CDR2 from the germline V gene are SGHRS and YFSETQ. With V trimmed by 3 bases and J by 2 bases, 4 bases remained unmatched. The CDR3 nucleotides read TGCGCCAGCAGCTGGACAGGGGCCTCCACAGATACGCAGTATTTT. This translates into CASSWTGASTDTQYF. Based on the CDR3 plus reference TRBV5-1 and TRBJ2-3, the full variable domain is KAGVTQTPRYLIKTRGQQVTLSCSPISGHRSVSWYQQTPGQGLQFLFEYFSETQRNKGNFPGRFSGRQFSNSRSEMNVSTLELGDSALYLCASSWTGASTDTQYFGPGTRLTVL.

This clonotype was picked up many times. The chain recombines TRBV20-1 with TRBJ2-5; TRBD2 aligns across 13 bases. This CDR3 is 15 amino acids long. The V and J ends lost 3 bases and 5 bases, in that order; junction bases with no gene match: 6. Germline-derived CDR1 and CDR2 are DFQATT and SNEGSKA (reference sequence). CDR3 nucleotide sequence: TGCAGTGCTAGTAGCGGGACTAGCGGGGCGGAGACCCAGTACTTC. The encoded protein is CSASSGTSGAETQYF.

Regarding this clonotype: The junction differs from germline at one of its ends, possibly a read error. CDR3 region: CANSLGGLSEKLFF. The CDR3 nucleotides are TGTGCCAACAGCTTAGGAGGGTTGAGTGAAAAACTGTTTTTT. The J gene is TRBJ1-4, the V gene TRBV7-8; D not resolved. The CDR3 consists of 14 residues. Germline V CDR1 and CDR2: SGHVS, FQNEAQ. The variable domain in full, completed from reference TRBV7-8 and TRBJ1-4, reads GAGVSQSPRYKVAKRGQDVALRCDPISGHVSLFWYQQALGQGPEFLTYFQNEAQLDKSGLPSDRFFAERPEGSVSTLKIQRTQQEDSAVYLCANSLGGLSEKLFFGSGTQLSVL.

The V and J genes are TRBV12-3 or TRBV12-4 and TRBJ2-1; 7 nucleotides match TRBD1. V dropped 4 bases and J dropped 6; count of bases not matched to a gene: 9. The CDR3 is made up of 15 amino acids. CDR3 protein: CASSSGDRVGNEQFF. The CDR3 DNA reads as TGTGCCAGCAGTTCTGGCGACAGGGTGGGCAATGAGCAGTTCTTC.

This clonotype was counted between two and nine times. This sequence joins TRBV11-2 and TRBJ2-7, with 7 bases matching TRBD2. Germline V gene lookup returns CDR1 SGHAT and CDR2 FQNNGV. V lost 7 bases to trimming and J lost 5 bases; unmatched junction nucleotides: 5. This CDR3 has 12 amino acids. The CDR3 loop is CASKRGEDEQYF. The CDR3 region has the DNA TGTGCCAGCAAACGGGGGGAGGACGAGCAGTACTTC.

The J gene is TRBJ2-1, the V gene TRBV20-1; D is unresolved. The CDR3 loop spans 14 amino acids. Trimming cost V 5 bases and J 0 bases, with 11 bases left between them. Germline lookup yields CDR1 DFQATT and CDR2 SNEGSKA (reference sequence). The CDR3 DNA is TGCAGTGCTGGACCCTTAGGCTCCTACAATGAGCAGTTCTTC. It yields the protein CSAGPLGSYNEQFF.

A word on this clonotype: The junction shows a germline mismatch at one end, possibly a read error. The chain carries TRBV4-1 and TRBJ1-2; no definite D call. The CDR3 loop spans 15 amino acids. The germline V gene encodes CDR1 MGHRA and CDR2 YSYEKL. DNA for the CDR3: TGCACCAGCAGCCAAGAAAGTTGGCCCGTGAGCGGCTACACCTTC. It encodes CTSSQESWPVSGYTF.

The rearrangement uses TRBV14 and TRBJ2-1, with D perhaps TRBD1 (5 bases). V lost 4 bases to trimming and J lost 0 bases, with 16 bases between them. The CDR3 sequence is 17 residues long. Per the germline V gene, CDR1 is SGHDN and CDR2 is FVKESK. This CDR3 is CASSPYQGAISYNEQFF. In DNA form, the CDR3 reads TGTGCCAGCAGCCCTTATCAAGGGGCGATCTCCTACAATGAGCAGTTCTTC.

This clonotype turned up a few times. This may arise from a read error, as a much more abundant clone is one base away. The chain combines TRBV20-1 with TRBJ2-2, with D perhaps matching TRBD2 (5 bases). This CDR3 contains 12 residues. Germline values: CDR1 DFQATT, CDR2 SNEGSKA (reference sequence). The chain's CDR3 is CSASFRTGERFF. The CDR3 bases are TGCAGTGCTAGCTTCCGCACCGGGGAGCGGTTTTTT.

The chain joins TRBV5-1 to TRBJ1-1; a possible D gene is TRBD1 (5 bases). The CDR3 has 14 amino acids. Germline V lookup: CDR1 SGHRS, CDR2 YFSETQ. The V and J ends lost 3 bases and 6 bases respectively, with 15 bases between them. The CDR3 DNA sequence: TGCGCCAGCAGCTGGGGGGGGAGGGAACCTGAAGCTTTCTTT. Protein: CASSWGGREPEAFF.

The V and J genes are TRBV27 and TRBJ2-2; D is perhaps TRBD1 (6 bases). This CDR3 comprises 14 residues. V was pared by 6 bases and J by 4 bases, with 12 bases between. Germline V gene data show CDR1 as MNHEY and CDR2 as SMNVEV (reference sequence). The CDR3 spells CASSRTVPTGELFF. The CDR3 nucleotides read TGTGCCAGCAGCCGGACAGTTCCCACCGGGGAGCTGTTTTTT.

The rearrangement links TRBV2 to TRBJ2-7; D assignment may be TRBD1 or TRBD2 (5 bases each). CDR1 is SNHLY and CDR2 is FYNNEI in the germline V gene. Trimming cost V 5 bases and J 7 bases, with 15 bases left between them. The CDR3 is 13 amino acids. The DNA of the CDR3 is TGTGCCAGCAGTAAAGAGGGGCTTTATGAGCAGTACTTC. Protein sequence: CASSKEGLYEQYF.